This T cell receptor beta chain was obtained from a study of vaccination effects on CD4 cells after COVID-19. Study-level information: Sequencing was preceded by expansion of antigen-specific CD4+ T cells with viral peptide pools in the ViraFEST assay.

TCRdb's table, derived via immunoSEQ multiplex PCR, lists solely in-frame clones and lacks some. The top ten hold around 10% of the sample, which has 20,000 to 25,000 clones, around 67% seen once. As to this clone: Its antigen is unidentified.

Germline V gene sequence: CDR1 SGHRS, CDR2 YFSETQ. The CDR3 length is 14 residues. V gave up 4 bases and J gave up 1 base; unmatched junction bases: 4. Researchers isolated CD4+ T cells once approximately ten days of culture had elapsed. The material was CD4+ T cells from PBMCs cultured without peptide, obtained before COVID-19 vaccination. This clonotype was obtained from a human donor who received a COVID-19 vaccine. The rearrangement joins TRBV5-1 to TRBJ2-5; TRBD2 matches at 7 bases. The CDR3 coding sequence is TGCGCCAGCAGCGGAACTAGCGCCCAAGAGACCCAGTACTTC. Protein sequence: CASSGTSAQETQYF.